This T cell receptor (beta chain) was found in a study of OX40 agonist ivuxolimab in advanced cancers. Overall study results and limits: CD8+ T cells were the subset that, on average, had more expanded clones than CD4+.

A word on this clone: Antigen: not known.

The CDR3 contains 15 residues. Germline CDR1 reads SGDLS; CDR2 reads YYNGEE. V was cut by 3 bases and J by 7 bases, with 17 bases left in between. The data were produced by immunoSEQ multiplex PCR, yet TCRdb's version contains in-frame clones alone and is incomplete. This sample carries 55,000 to 75,000 clones, 81% of them seen once, and the ten largest clones take 0.9% to 1.1%. The V gene is TRBV9, the J gene TRBJ2-1, with no clear D. The origin of this receptor is an adult with an advanced solid tumor such as melanoma, head and neck, liver or kidney cancer. The sample was CD4+ or CD8+ T cells sorted from blood, taken in a trial of the OX40 agonist ivuxolimab. The CDR3 spells CASSAEQTRPNEQFF. CDR3 sequence (DNA): TGTGCCAGCAGCGCGGAGCAAACAAGGCCGAATGAGCAGTTCTTC. Full variable domain (missing parts from reference TRBV9 and TRBJ2-1): DSGVTQTPKHLITATGQRVTLRCSPRSGDLSVYWYQQSLDQGLQFLIQYYNGEERAKGNILERFSAQQFPDLHSELNLSSLELGDSALYFCASSAEQTRPNEQFFGPGTRLTVL.